The rows below give T cell receptor beta chains drawn from one sample of a study of cytomegalovirus exposure and HLA in healthy donors. The protocol was immunoSEQ multiplex PCR, while the TCRdb copy is restricted to in-frame clones and leaves out a portion. Of about 85,000 clones listed, over 65% are singletons. The specimen sequenced was PBMCs. The source of these receptors is a man aged 25-45 years in good health and CMV-seronegative. CDR3s include the opening cysteine and the closing phenylalanine or tryptophan. A D gene is named only where the DNA matches it firmly. Expanded clones get a size class; other rows say once, few or many, or leave the size out.

clone size	D gene	J gene	V gene	CDR3 DNA	CDR3 protein
-	TRBD1	TRBJ1-5	TRBV18	TGTGCCAGCTCAACGGGACAGGGTAGCAATCAGCCCCAGCATTTT	CASSTGQGSNQPQHF
-	-	TRBJ1-2	TRBV7-9	TGTTCCAGCAGTTTAATATGGGAGATTGATGGTGGCTACACCTTC	CSSSLIWEIDGGYTF
-	TRBD2	TRBJ2-1	TRBV5-1	TGCGCCAGCAGCTTGCTGGGACTACCAACCAATGAGCAGTTCTTC	CASSLLGLPTNEQFF
-	TRBD1	TRBJ1-2	TRBV20-1	TGCAGTGCTAGTCCCGGGACAGCCGTAATCTTC	CSASPGTAVIF
few	TRBD2	TRBJ2-2	TRBV5-4	TGTGCCAGCAGCTTGGAGGGACTAGTGGCCGGGGAGCTGTTTTTT	CASSLEGLVAGELFF
-	-	TRBJ2-7	TRBV23-1	TGCGCCAGAATTCGACCGGGTCGGCCCTACGAGCAGTACTTC	CARIRPGRPYEQYF
-	TRBD2	TRBJ2-1	TRBV30	TGTGCCTGGAGTGTACGGGGCCTAGCGGGAGACAATGAGCAGTTCTTC	CAWSVRGLAGDNEQFF
few	TRBD2	TRBJ2-3	TRBV10-2	TGCGCCAGCAACCTAGCGGGAGGGACTGATACGCAGTATTTT	CASNLAGGTDTQYF
once	-	TRBJ2-1	TRBV10-3	TGTGCCATCAGTGAGTTGGACACGTACAATGAGCAGTTCTTC	CAISELDTYNEQFF
-	TRBD1	TRBJ1-2	TRBV27	TGTGCCAGCAGTTTCGGACAGGACTATGGCTACACCTTC	CASSFGQDYGYTF
-	-	TRBJ2-7	TRBV6-5	TGTGCCAGCAGATACCTGACAGGTACCTACGAGCAGTACTTC	CASRYLTGTYEQYF
-	TRBD2	TRBJ2-5	TRBV4-1	TGCGCCAGCAGCAAAACTAGCGGGGGGGGCTCAGAGACCCAGTACTTC	CASSKTSGGGSETQYF
-	-	TRBJ2-5	TRBV7-3	TGTGCCAGCAGCTTAACTAGCGTTGAGACCCAGTACTTC	CASSLTSVETQYF
-	TRBD1	TRBJ1-5	TRBV4-2	TGTGCCAGCAGCCAAAGCGACAGGGGAGATCAGCCCCAGCATTTT	CASSQSDRGDQPQHF
-	-	TRBJ2-3	TRBV5-1	TGCGCCAGCAGATTCGACACGAGTCGCACAGATACGCAGTATTTT	CASRFDTSRTDTQYF
-	TRBD1	TRBJ1-1	TRBV29-1	TGCAGCGTTGACAGGGGGACTGAAGCTTTCTTT	CSVDRGTEAFF
-	TRBD1	TRBJ1-2	TRBV13	TGTGCCAGCAGCTTGATTTCTGGACAGGGACGAAACTATGGCTACACCTTC	CASSLISGQGRNYGYTF
few	-	TRBJ2-2	TRBV9	TGTGCCAGCAGCGTAGCTGGGCAGGGCGCCACACGTATGGGGGAGCTGTTTTTT	CASSVAGQGATRMGELFF
-	TRBD1	TRBJ1-4	TRBV9	TGTGCCAGCAGCGTAGGGGGACAGAAAAATGAAAAACTGTTTTTT	CASSVGGQKNEKLFF
few	TRBD2	TRBJ2-3	TRBV9	TGTGCCAGCGGGGTTAGCGGGGGAAGCACAGATACGCAGTATTTT	CASGVSGGSTDTQYF
-	-	TRBJ1-1	TRBV7-9	TGTTCCAGCAGCTCCGAATTCAACAGGGAGATAGGTGGCACTGAAGCTTTCTTT	CSSSSEFNREIGGTEAFF
-	-	TRBJ2-3	TRBV7-2	TGTGCCAGCAGCTTAGTTTATATTTACGACAGACTCACAGATACGCAGTATTTT	CASSLVYIYDRLTDTQYF
-	TRBD2	TRBJ2-1	TRBV9	TGTGCCAGCAGCGGCGGGACTAGCGGGAGTGGCTCCTACAATGAGCAGTTCTTC	CASSGGTSGSGSYNEQFF
few	-	TRBJ2-2	TRBV2	TGTGCCAGCAGCCCAGGCGTAGTCACCGGGGAGCTGTTTTTT	CASSPGVVTGELFF
-	-	TRBJ2-5	TRBV27	TGTGCCAGCAGTTTATCGGGGGGACGGGAGACCCAGTACTTC	CASSLSGGRETQYF
-	-	TRBJ1-1	TRBV7-3	TGTGCCAGCGCTGAACAGGGAGGGACCACTGAAGCTTTCTTT	CASAEQGGTTEAFF
few	-	TRBJ2-7	TRBV5-8	TGTGCCAGCAGCTTGGACCGCCGGGAGCAGTACTTC	CASSLDRREQYF
-	-	TRBJ2-7	TRBV10-3	TGTGCCATCAGTGGGGTGATGGACAACACCTACGAGCAGTACTTC	CAISGVMDNTYEQYF
-	-	TRBJ2-3	TRBV21-1	TGTGCCAGCACCCCCCTCACAGATACGCAGTATTTT	CASTPLTDTQYF
-	-	TRBJ1-2	TRBV7-3	TGTGCCAGCAGCTTAAACGGGTACTATGGCTACACCTTC	CASSLNGYYGYTF
-	TRBD1	TRBJ2-5	TRBV30	TGTGCCTACCACAGGGGTCAGACCCAGTACTTC	CAYHRGQTQYF
-	-	TRBJ2-1	TRBV7-2	TGTGCCAGCAGCACCGGGACATCCTACAATGAGCAGTTCTTC	CASSTGTSYNEQFF
-	-	TRBJ2-3	TRBV7-8	TGTGCCAGCAGCCATGGACTATCACCAGATACGCAGTATTTT	CASSHGLSPDTQYF
-	-	TRBJ2-7	TRBV4-2	TGTGCCAGCAGCCAAGGGGCCAGCTCCTACGAGCAGTACTTC	CASSQGASSYEQYF
-	TRBD2	TRBJ2-5	TRBV4-1	TGCGCCAGCAGCCACGTAGCGGGAGGGGGCCAAGAGACCCAGTACTTC	CASSHVAGGGQETQYF
-	TRBD1	TRBJ2-7	TRBV6-5	TGTGCCAGCAGATTCCGGGACAGGGCGGGCGAGCAGTACTTC	CASRFRDRAGEQYF
-	TRBD2	TRBJ2-7	TRBV7-8	TGTGCCAGCAGCCTAAACCCGACTAGCGGGGAGCAGTACTTC	CASSLNPTSGEQYF
few	-	TRBJ1-2	TRBV19	TGTGCCAGTTCACAGGGAATCTATGGCTACACCTTC	CASSQGIYGYTF
-	-	TRBJ1-1	TRBV5-5	TGTGCCAGCAGCTTGGGACAGGACACTGAAGCTTTCTTT	CASSLGQDTEAFF
few	-	TRBJ1-1	TRBV14	TGTGCCAGCAGCCAAGTGTCGGGGTCTGAAGCTTTCTTT	CASSQVSGSEAFF
-	TRBD2	TRBJ2-5	TRBV6-4	TGTGCCAGCAGTGAGCAAGCGGGGGGGCGAGAGACCCAGTACTTC	CASSEQAGGRETQYF
-	-	TRBJ2-1	TRBV27	TGTGCCAGCAGTATAGGAGGGCCTCTACTTATTGAGCAGTTCTTC	CASSIGGPLLIEQFF
-	-	TRBJ2-1	TRBV27	TGTGCCAGCAGTTACAGGGCCCACTACTACAATGAGCAGTTCTTC	CASSYRAHYYNEQFF
-	-	TRBJ2-3	TRBV12-1	TGTGCCAGCAGCGTACCCAGGATTAGCACAGATACGCAGTATTTT	CASSVPRISTDTQYF
few	TRBD1	TRBJ1-5	TRBV11-2	TGTGCCAGCAGCCTGGGACAGGGGGAAGATCAGCCCCAGCATTTT	CASSLGQGEDQPQHF
-	-	TRBJ2-5	TRBV7-2	TGTGCCAGCAGCTTGGGAGTGGGGATTGGGGAGACCCAGTACTTC	CASSLGVGIGETQYF
-	-	TRBJ1-2	TRBV6-5	TGTGCCAGCAGATGGGAGTCAACTAACTATGGCTACACCTTC	CASRWESTNYGYTF
-	TRBD2	TRBJ2-2	TRBV6-5	TGTGCCAGCAGTGGGCGGGGGAGAGGTACCGGGGAGCTGTTTTTT	CASSGRGRGTGELFF
once	TRBD1	TRBJ2-7	TRBV6-5	TGTGCCAGCAGTTCTTTCGGGACAGGGAACGAGCAGTACTTC	CASSSFGTGNEQYF